The rows below give T cell receptor beta chains drawn from one sample of a study of human T cells and chemical hapten exposure. Each CDR3 protein is one row after TCRdb ran MiXCR on the RACE reads. The top ten clones hold approximately 4.5% of a sample with about 80,000 distinct CDR3 sequences, around 13% of them seen once. The sample consisted of whole blood, taken in connection with sensitization to the hapten diphenylcyclopropenone (DPC). All receptors derive from a woman in her forties or fifties with alopecia areata. Some clones in this sample may be carry-over from other donors' samples. CDR3s include the opening cysteine and the closing phenylalanine or tryptophan. Each record gives: CDR3 protein, CDR3 DNA, J gene, V gene, clone size, D gene. A D gene is named only where the DNA matches it firmly. Rows give clone size only sometimes, using once, few, many, or a class for an expanded clone.

CDR3aa: CSAGRKRSGNTIYF; CDR3nt: TGCAGTGCCGGACGGAAACGCTCTGGAAACACCATATATTTT; j_gene: TRBJ1-3; v_gene: TRBV20-1; abundance: many; d_gene: .
CDR3aa: CAGNRAGVGTETQYF; CDR3nt: TGTGCCGGGAACAGGGCGGGAGTAGGCACAGAAACGCAGTATTTT; j_gene: TRBJ2-3; v_gene: TRBV7-2; abundance: .; d_gene: .
CDR3aa: CSAREVRTTLEETQYF; CDR3nt: TGCAGTGCTAGAGAGGTCCGAACCACACTGGAAGAGACCCAGTACTTC; j_gene: TRBJ2-5; v_gene: TRBV20-1; abundance: .; d_gene: .
CDR3aa: CSALVMGTVTGELFF; CDR3nt: TGCAGCGCATTGGTGATGGGCACGGTCACCGGGGAGCTGTTTTTT; j_gene: TRBJ2-2; v_gene: TRBV29-1; abundance: many; d_gene: .
CDR3aa: CSARVSGAGEQFF; CDR3nt: TGCAGTGCTAGAGTTTCGGGAGCCGGTGAGCAGTTCTTC; j_gene: TRBJ2-1; v_gene: TRBV20-1; abundance: few; d_gene: .
CDR3aa: CASSPGTLRTGELFF; CDR3nt: TGTGCCAGTAGTCCCGGGACGCTACGCACCGGGGAGCTGTTTTTT; j_gene: TRBJ2-2; v_gene: TRBV19; abundance: .; d_gene: .
CDR3aa: CAWEPRGSSYEQYF; CDR3nt: TGTGCCTGGGAGCCCCGCGGGAGTAGCTACGAGCAGTACTTC; j_gene: TRBJ2-7; v_gene: TRBV30; abundance: few; d_gene: TRBD2
CDR3aa: CASSPMGQGNAGELFF; CDR3nt: TGTGCCAGTAGCCCTATGGGACAGGGTAATGCCGGGGAGCTGTTTTTT; j_gene: TRBJ2-2; v_gene: TRBV19; abundance: many; d_gene: TRBD1
CDR3aa: CASSLVRAETQYF; CDR3nt: TGTGCCAGCAGCTTAGTCAGGGCGGAGACCCAGTACTTC; j_gene: TRBJ2-5; v_gene: TRBV7-2; abundance: many; d_gene: .
CDR3aa: CASSYNEQFF; CDR3nt: TGTGCCAGCAGTTACAATGAGCAGTTCTTC; j_gene: TRBJ2-1; v_gene: TRBV28; abundance: many; d_gene: .
CDR3aa: CASREGVYEQFF; CDR3nt: TGTGCCAGCAGGGAAGGGGTCTATGAGCAGTTCTTC; j_gene: TRBJ2-1; v_gene: TRBV28; abundance: few; d_gene: .
CDR3aa: CASSYSGTGGYGYTF; CDR3nt: TGTGCCAGCAGTTATTCCGGGACAGGGGGCTATGGCTACACCTTC; j_gene: TRBJ1-2; v_gene: TRBV6-2/TRBV6-3; abundance: .; d_gene: TRBD1
CDR3aa: CASSLGQLQETQYF; CDR3nt: TGTGCCAGCTCACTCGGACAACTTCAAGAGACCCAGTACTTC; j_gene: TRBJ2-5; v_gene: TRBV18; abundance: few; d_gene: .
CDR3aa: CASSFGRAYEQYF; CDR3nt: TGTGCCAGCAGTTTCGGGAGAGCCTACGAGCAGTACTTC; j_gene: TRBJ2-7; v_gene: TRBV28; abundance: .; d_gene: .
CDR3aa: CAWSARLAHEQYF; CDR3nt: TGTGCCTGGAGTGCAAGACTAGCCCACGAGCAGTACTTC; j_gene: TRBJ2-7; v_gene: TRBV30; abundance: .; d_gene: TRBD2
CDR3aa: CSVDGTGAINEQFF; CDR3nt: TGCAGCGTCGACGGGACAGGGGCGATCAATGAGCAGTTCTTC; j_gene: TRBJ2-1; v_gene: TRBV29-1; abundance: few; d_gene: TRBD1
CDR3aa: CSVGVTGSYNEQFF; CDR3nt: TGCAGCGTTGGGGTGACAGGCTCCTACAATGAGCAGTTCTTC; j_gene: TRBJ2-1; v_gene: TRBV29-1; abundance: .; d_gene: .
CDR3aa: CSARTRQGNTEAFF; CDR3nt: TGCAGTGCTAGGACTAGACAGGGGAACACTGAAGCTTTCTTT; j_gene: TRBJ1-1; v_gene: TRBV20-1; abundance: few; d_gene: TRBD1
CDR3aa: CASSEAGRGGDTEAFF; CDR3nt: TGTGCCAGCAGTGAAGCGGGTCGCGGGGGGGACACTGAAGCTTTCTTT; j_gene: TRBJ1-1; v_gene: TRBV2; abundance: .; d_gene: .
CDR3aa: CVSSLSGGTGPEAFF; CDR3nt: TGTGTCAGCAGCTTATCAGGCGGGACAGGGCCTGAAGCTTTCTTT; j_gene: TRBJ1-1; v_gene: TRBV7-9; abundance: .; d_gene: TRBD1
CDR3aa: CASSYSQMNTEAFF; CDR3nt: TGTGCCAGCAGTTATTCGCAAATGAACACTGAAGCTTTCTTT; j_gene: TRBJ1-1; v_gene: TRBV6-2/TRBV6-3; abundance: few; d_gene: .
CDR3aa: CASSQLAGELFF; CDR3nt: TGTGCCAGCAGTCAGCTAGCCGGGGAGCTGTTTTTT; j_gene: TRBJ2-2; v_gene: TRBV28; abundance: .; d_gene: .
CDR3aa: CSATRGQTYEQYF; CDR3nt: TGCAGTGCTACGAGGGGACAGACCTACGAGCAGTACTTC; j_gene: TRBJ2-7; v_gene: TRBV20-1; abundance: .; d_gene: TRBD1
CDR3aa: CASSLTAGEKNQPQHF; CDR3nt: TGTGCCAGCAGTCTTACCGCAGGGGAGAAGAATCAGCCCCAGCATTTT; j_gene: TRBJ1-5; v_gene: TRBV6-2/TRBV6-3; abundance: few; d_gene: .
CDR3aa: CASSVTGMATEAFF; CDR3nt: TGTGCCAGCAGCGTAACAGGGATGGCAACTGAAGCTTTCTTT; j_gene: TRBJ1-1; v_gene: TRBV7-9; abundance: many; d_gene: .
CDR3aa: CASSPGAGSVEQYF; CDR3nt: TGCGCCAGCAGTCCGGGGGCGGGATCTGTCGAGCAGTACTTC; j_gene: TRBJ2-7; v_gene: TRBV10-2; abundance: .; d_gene: .
CDR3aa: CASTDRNEQFF; CDR3nt: TGTGCCAGTACCGACAGGAATGAGCAGTTCTTC; j_gene: TRBJ2-1; v_gene: TRBV19; abundance: .; d_gene: .
CDR3aa: CASSDGTSGSITVVEQYF; CDR3nt: TGCGCCAGCAGCGACGGGACTAGCGGATCCATTACAGTGGTCGAGCAGTACTTC; j_gene: TRBJ2-7; v_gene: TRBV5-1; abundance: few; d_gene: TRBD2
CDR3aa: CASSPAGVGNQPQHF; CDR3nt: TGTGCCAGCAGCCCCGCGGGAGTTGGCAATCAGCCCCAGCATTTT; j_gene: TRBJ1-5; v_gene: TRBV7-6; abundance: .; d_gene: .
CDR3aa: CASSPGQGRQETQYF; CDR3nt: TGTGCCAGCAGCCCTGGGCAGGGACGGCAAGAGACCCAGTACTTC; j_gene: TRBJ2-5; v_gene: TRBV7-2; abundance: few; d_gene: .
CDR3aa: CASSLRVSDTQYF; CDR3nt: TGTGCCAGCAGCCTTCGTGTTTCAGATACGCAGTATTTT; j_gene: TRBJ2-3; v_gene: TRBV5-5; abundance: .; d_gene: .
CDR3aa: CASSPRQGENYEQYF; CDR3nt: TGCGCCAGCAGCCCTCGACAGGGGGAGAACTACGAGCAGTACTTC; j_gene: TRBJ2-7; v_gene: TRBV4-1; abundance: few; d_gene: TRBD1
CDR3aa: CASSLDRGTQYF; CDR3nt: TGTGCCAGCAGCTTAGACCGGGGTACGCAGTATTTT; j_gene: TRBJ2-3; v_gene: TRBV11-3; abundance: few; d_gene: .
CDR3aa: CASSLGQGHVYEQYF; CDR3nt: TGCGCCAGCAGCCTAGGACAGGGACACGTCTACGAGCAGTACTTC; j_gene: TRBJ2-7; v_gene: TRBV5-1; abundance: .; d_gene: TRBD1
CDR3aa: CSATSGRGEQYF; CDR3nt: TGCAGCGCGACTAGCGGGAGGGGCGAGCAGTACTTC; j_gene: TRBJ2-7; v_gene: TRBV29-1; abundance: few; d_gene: TRBD2
CDR3aa: CASSLALDSRPHEQYF; CDR3nt: TGCGCCAGCAGCTTAGCCTTAGACAGCCGACCTCACGAGCAGTACTTC; j_gene: TRBJ2-7; v_gene: TRBV5-1; abundance: few; d_gene: .
CDR3aa: CASSNQGTGANVLTF; CDR3nt: TGTGCCAGCAGTAATCAGGGAACTGGGGCCAACGTCCTGACTTTC; j_gene: TRBJ2-6; v_gene: TRBV6-6; abundance: .; d_gene: .
CDR3aa: CASSPGLAGGDTGELFF; CDR3nt: TGTGCCAGCAGCCCTGGACTAGCGGGAGGCGACACCGGGGAGCTGTTTTTT; j_gene: TRBJ2-2; v_gene: TRBV28; abundance: many; d_gene: TRBD2
CDR3aa: CSAGTGGNEQFF; CDR3nt: TGCAGCGCGGGGACAGGCGGCAATGAGCAGTTCTTC; j_gene: TRBJ2-1; v_gene: TRBV29-1; abundance: many; d_gene: TRBD1
CDR3aa: CSVELDNPYEQYF; CDR3nt: TGCAGCGTTGAGTTGGACAATCCCTACGAGCAGTACTTC; j_gene: TRBJ2-7; v_gene: TRBV29-1; abundance: few; d_gene: .
CDR3aa: CSVGTQADTQYF; CDR3nt: TGCAGCGTTGGCACACAGGCAGATACGCAGTATTTT; j_gene: TRBJ2-3; v_gene: TRBV29-1; abundance: .; d_gene: .
CDR3aa: CASRIVSNQPQHF; CDR3nt: TGTGCCAGCAGGATAGTAAGCAATCAGCCCCAGCATTTT; j_gene: TRBJ1-5; v_gene: TRBV6-2/TRBV6-3; abundance: many; d_gene: .
CDR3aa: CASSPEARGPNTDTQYF; CDR3nt: TGTGCCAGCAGTCCAGAGGCCCGGGGTCCAAACACAGATACGCAGTATTTT; j_gene: TRBJ2-3; v_gene: TRBV12-3/TRBV12-4; abundance: .; d_gene: .
CDR3aa: CASGRCRGLAYYEQYF; CDR3nt: TGTGCCAGCGGGAGGTGCAGGGGACTAGCGTACTACGAGCAGTACTTC; j_gene: TRBJ2-7; v_gene: TRBV21-1; abundance: few; d_gene: .
CDR3aa: CASRPGLAGVQNTGELFF; CDR3nt: TGTGCCAGCAGGCCGGGACTAGCGGGCGTCCAAAACACCGGGGAGCTGTTTTTT; j_gene: TRBJ2-2; v_gene: TRBV6-6; abundance: .; d_gene: TRBD2
CDR3aa: CASSDPGSSGSSYNEQFF; CDR3nt: TGTGCCAGCAGCGACCCCGGGTCTAGCGGGAGCTCCTACAATGAGCAGTTCTTC; j_gene: TRBJ2-1; v_gene: TRBV2; abundance: many; d_gene: TRBD2